This T cell receptor (beta chain) was captured by sequencing in a study of T cell changes during pregnancy in multiple sclerosis (dated by TCRdb to the late 2010s). Notes on the research overall: The study examined how the T cell repertoire changed over the course of pregnancy in women with multiple sclerosis.

Library preparation was by the immunoSEQ multiplex PCR assay. The immuneACCESS repertoire file appears here via TCRdb, limited to in-frame rearrangements. These files lack a portion of the clones; in checked studies, under half of the deficit traces to unresolved V genes, and the cause of the others is not known. The sample table records tens of thousands of clones; roughly 91% of these occur just once. The leading ten clones occupy around 1.5% of the sample. A note on this clone: Its target antigen remains unknown. No base-level quality is on record; no much larger clone is a single base apart.

As encoded in the germline V gene, CDR1 is MNHEY while CDR2 is SVGAGI. The CDR3 contains 14 residues, cysteine and phenylalanine counted. CDR3 DNA is the only sequence kept; it has 42 bases, read in frame from the first base. Unmatched junction bases come to 10, with V trimmed by 7 bases and J by 5 bases. The TCR originated in a female donor with multiple sclerosis, enrolled in a pregnancy study. Sample: PBMCs (not recorded whether the cells were cultured). The chain employs TRBV6-5 and TRBJ1-1; TRBD1 lines up with 7 middle nucleotides. The DNA is as follows: TGTGCCAGCACCTCAGGGGGGGTGGGTACTGAAGCTTTCTTT. Translated, this gives CASTSGGVGTEAFF.